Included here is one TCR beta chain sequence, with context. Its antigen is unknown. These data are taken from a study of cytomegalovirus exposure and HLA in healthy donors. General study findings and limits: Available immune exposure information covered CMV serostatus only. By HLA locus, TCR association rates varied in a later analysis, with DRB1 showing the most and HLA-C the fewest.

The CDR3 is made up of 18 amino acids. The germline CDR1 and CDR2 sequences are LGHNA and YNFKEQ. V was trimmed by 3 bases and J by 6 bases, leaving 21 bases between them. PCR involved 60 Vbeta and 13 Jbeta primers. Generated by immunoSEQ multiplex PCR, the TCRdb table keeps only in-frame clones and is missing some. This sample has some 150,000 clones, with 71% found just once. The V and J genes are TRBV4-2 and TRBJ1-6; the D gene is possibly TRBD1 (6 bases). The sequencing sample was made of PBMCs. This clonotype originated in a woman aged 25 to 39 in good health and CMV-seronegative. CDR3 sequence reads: CASSHPPPQQGGNSPLHF. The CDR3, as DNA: TGTGCCAGCAGCCACCCACCCCCCCAACAGGGTGGTAATTCACCCCTCCACTTT.